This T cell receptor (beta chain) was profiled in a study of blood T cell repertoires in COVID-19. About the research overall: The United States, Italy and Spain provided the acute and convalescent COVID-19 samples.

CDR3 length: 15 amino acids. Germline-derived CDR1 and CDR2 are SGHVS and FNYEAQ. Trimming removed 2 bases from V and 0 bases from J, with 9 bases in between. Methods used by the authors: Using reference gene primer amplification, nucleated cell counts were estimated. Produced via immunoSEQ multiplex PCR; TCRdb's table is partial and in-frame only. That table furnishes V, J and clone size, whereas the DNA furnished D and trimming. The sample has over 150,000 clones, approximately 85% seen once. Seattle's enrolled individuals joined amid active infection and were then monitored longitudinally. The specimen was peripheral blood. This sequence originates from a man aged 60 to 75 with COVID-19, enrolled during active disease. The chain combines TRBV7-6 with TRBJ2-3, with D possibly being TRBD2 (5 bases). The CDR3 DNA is TGTGCCAGCAGCTTATCTCTAGCTAGCACAGATACGCAGTATTTT. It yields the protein CASSLSLASTDTQYF.